A single sample gave rise to the 20 T cell receptor beta chains below, sequenced in a study of response to subunit inactivated influenza vaccine (dated by TCRdb to between 2018 and 2020). Receptor libraries were prepared by RT-PCR. Sequenced using an Illumina HiSeq 2500. TCRdb reprocessed the public reads (quality trimming at Q25 with fastp, clone calling with MiXCR) and kept in-frame beta chains. Rows are unified per CDR3 protein, each entry keeping the most common DNA and genes. The table for this sample lists about 540,000 distinct CDR3 sequences; approximately 24% of them were counted only once. The leading ten clones occupy about 2.8% of the sample. In addition, the sample was reused for a study of T cells expressing NK-cell markers. According to the second study: TCR beta cDNA libraries were made by 5'RACE template switching that added a universal primer site and unique molecular identifiers.

Here the sequenced sample was CD4+ T cells sorted from PBMCs, taken about 11 days after vaccination. The origin of the receptors is a man aged 50 or older who received an inactivated influenza vaccine. Donor details come from another sample of the same person, matched by shared clones.

The J gene is TRBJ2-3, the V gene TRBV29-1; 8 nucleotides match TRBD2. The CDR3 has 16 residues. V lost 5 bases, J lost 1 base, and 11 bases stayed unmatched. Germline loops: CDR1 SQVTM, CDR2 ANQGSEA. The CDR3 spells CSVTPRSGSGTDTQYF. The CDR3 bases are TGCAGCGTTACCCCTAGGAGCGGGAGTGGCACAGATACGCAGTATTTT.

The table lists this clonotype with a few counts. The chain joins TRBV10-3 to TRBJ1-2; D might be TRBD1 (6 bases). CDR3 length equals 11 residues. V lost 10 bases, J lost 4 bases, and 10 bases lay in between. Germline CDR1 is ENHRY and CDR2 is SYGVKD. The CDR3 DNA is TGTGCCACCGGGGACACCTATGGCTACACCTTC. Translating gives CATGDTYGYTF.

The V call is TRBV4-1, the J call TRBJ2-3; TRBD2 matches at 8 bases. The J segment lost 1 base and the V segment lost 0 bases, leaving 18 bases of the junction unmatched. CDR3 size: 21 residues. Germline V CDR1 and CDR2: MGHRA, YSYEKL. The CDR3 DNA sequence: TGCGCCAGCAGCCAAGACGCGTCTCGTGGCGGGAGGAGGCGGGGCACAGATACGCAGTATTTT. This sequence encodes CASSQDASRGGRRRGTDTQYF.

This clonotype was seen at least ten times. This chain links TRBV7-6 with TRBJ2-3; 9 bases are shared with TRBD2. Trimming at V came to 2 bases and at J to 2 bases, leaving 14 bases not matched to a gene. Looked up from germline, CDR1 is SGHVS and CDR2 is FNYEAQ. CDR3 length: 19 amino acids. CDR3 in DNA: TGTGCCAGCAGCTTAAATAGCGGGAGCTTCCCCCACTTCACAGATACGCAGTATTTT. Translating gives CASSLNSGSFPHFTDTQYF.

This clonotype was counted a few times. V and J are TRBV12-3 or TRBV12-4 and TRBJ2-1; D uncertain. The V gene lost 3 bases and the J gene lost 3 bases, with 9 bases spanning the gap. The CDR3 has 14 amino acids. The DNA for the CDR3 is TGTGCCAGCAGTTTGACGCCACACTACAATGAGCAGTTCTTC. It translates to CASSLTPHYNEQFF.

The rearrangement links TRBV27 to TRBJ2-5; no clear D gene. The CDR3 is 15 residues long. Germline-derived CDR1 and CDR2 are MNHEY and SMNVEV (reference sequence). The germline V and J ends were trimmed by 2 bases and 2 bases, with 12 bases remaining between them. CDR3 nucleotide sequence: TGTGCCAGCAGTTTACTGGGGTCAGCACAAGAGACCCAGTACTTC. This codes for CASSLLGSAQETQYF.

This clonotype came up a few times. Germline is not matched at one junction end, which may reflect a read error. The V gene is TRBV5-1, the J gene TRBJ1-4; no clear D. The CDR3 is 15 amino acids. Germline V gene data show CDR1 as SGHRS and CDR2 as YFSETQ. The CDR3: CASSLDGQPTEKLFF. The CDR3 coding sequence is TGCGCCAGCAGTTTGGACGGCCAGCCTACGGAAAAACTGTTTTTT. Full variable domain (missing parts from reference TRBV5-1 and TRBJ1-4): KAGVTQTPRYLIKTRGQQVTLSCSPISGHRSVSWYQQTPGQGLQFLFEYFSETQRNKGNFPGRFSGRQFSNSRSEMNVSTLELGDSALYLCASSLDGQPTEKLFFGSGTQLSVL.

The rearrangement joins TRBV12-3 or TRBV12-4 to TRBJ1-2; D call uncertain. The CDR3 sequence is 13 residues long. Trimming cost V 1 base and J 9 bases, with 12 bases left between them. The CDR3 is CASSLGRRRSYTF. Written as DNA, the CDR3 is TGTGCCAGCAGTTTAGGACGGCGAAGGAGCTACACCTTC.

The V and J genes are TRBV10-3 and TRBJ2-7, with D maybe TRBD2 (5 bases). This CDR3 is 15 amino acids long. Germline-derived CDR1 and CDR2 are ENHRY and SYGVKD. V was clipped by 3 bases and J by 2 bases, with 14 bases between them. CDR3 amino acids: CAISDRGPGPYEQYF. The CDR3 DNA follows: TGTGCCATCAGTGATCGCGGGCCCGGCCCCTACGAGCAGTACTTC.

The V call is TRBV18, the J call TRBJ2-5; 9 positions match TRBD1. The CDR3 covers 18 residues. Germline values: CDR1 KGHSH, CDR2 LQKENI. V shed 6 bases and J 1 base; nucleotides not matched to a gene: 15. CDR3 bases: TGTGCCAGCTCCACAGGAAGGAGGAACAGGGGGCCCCAAGAGACCCAGTACTTC. This sequence encodes CASSTGRRNRGPQETQYF.

The V call is TRBV7-9, the J call TRBJ2-7, with TRBD1 matching 12 bases. The junction had 15 bases not matched to a gene; V was cut back by 5 bases and J by 7 bases. CDR3 length: 17 residues. CDR1 and CDR2 (germline): SEHNR, FQNEAQ (reference sequence). This chain's CDR3 is CASSTQLYRDRGREQYF. In DNA form, the CDR3 reads TGTGCCAGCAGCACCCAGCTCTACCGGGACAGGGGGCGTGAGCAGTACTTC.

J is TRBJ2-2 and V is TRBV18; D is perhaps TRBD1 or TRBD2 (5 bases each). Trimming took 3 bases from V and 4 from J, leaving 15 bases between them. From germline, CDR1 is KGHSH and CDR2 LQKENI. CDR3 length: 16 amino acids. The CDR3 sequence: CASSPMVGVLTGELFF. For the CDR3, the DNA is TGTGCCAGCTCACCGATGGTGGGGGTCCTCACCGGGGAGCTGTTTTTT.

The CDR3 protein is CASSLVGANNSPLHF. CDR3 DNA sequence: TGTGCCAGCAGCTTAGTCGGGGCCAATAATTCACCCCTCCACTTT. This chain joins TRBV7-2 and TRBJ1-6; a possible D gene is TRBD1 (5 bases). Germline V CDR1 and CDR2: SGHTA, FQGNSA. The CDR3 consists of 15 residues. V shed 1 base and J shed 5 bases, with 9 bases lying between them.

This chain links TRBV5-1 with TRBJ2-7; 8 nucleotides agree with TRBD1. After removal of 4 bases from V and 7 bases from J, the junction contained 7 bases not matched to a gene. From germline, CDR1 is SGHRS and CDR2 YFSETQ. The CDR3 has 13 amino acids. The CDR3 coding sequence is TGCGCCAGCAGCGCCCAGGGGGCTCGGGAGCAGTACTTC. Translating it yields CASSAQGAREQYF.

This clonotype was detected only a few times. This chain connects TRBV5-6 to TRBJ2-5; D is unresolved. Per germline, CDR1 SGHDT and CDR2 YYEEEE. Trimming removed 4 bases at V and 2 bases at J, with 9 bases between. The CDR3 contains 13 residues. The CDR3 spells CASSHTNQETQYF. In DNA, the CDR3 is TGTGCCAGCAGCCACACGAATCAAGAGACCCAGTACTTC.

Many counts were recorded for this clonotype. V and J are TRBV10-3 and TRBJ2-1; D not certain. Germline CDR1 ENHRY, CDR2 SYGVKD. V was trimmed by 0 bases and J by 6 bases, leaving 15 bases between them. The CDR3 runs 16 residues. This chain's CDR3 is CAISESEWGSSNEQFF. The CDR3 nucleotides are TGTGCCATCAGTGAGTCGGAGTGGGGTTCGTCCAATGAGCAGTTCTTC.

This clonotype showed up just a few times. The V call is TRBV20-1, the J call TRBJ2-5; 8 positions agree with TRBD2. This CDR3 contains 14 residues. The V gene end was trimmed by 3 bases and the J gene end by 5 bases; junction bases not matched to a gene: 8. The germline V gene encodes CDR1 DFQATT and CDR2 SNEGSKA (reference sequence). CDR3 in amino acids: CSASLHGGVETQYF. The CDR3 nucleotides are TGCAGTGCTAGCCTGCACGGGGGGGTGGAGACCCAGTACTTC.

The rearrangement joins TRBV7-2 to TRBJ1-3; D not certain. The length of the CDR3 is 14 residues. The germline V and J ends were trimmed by 1 base and 4 bases, with 8 bases remaining between them. Germline CDR1 reads SGHTA; CDR2 reads FQGNSA. The CDR3 DNA is TGTGCCAGCAGCTTAGGTTTACCCGGAAACACCATATATTTT. Residues: CASSLGLPGNTIYF.

J is TRBJ2-2 and V is TRBV6-2 or TRBV6-3; no firm D call. V was shortened by 4 bases and J by 9 bases, with 12 bases between the two germline ends. The CDR3 loop spans 13 amino acids. Germline lookup yields CDR1 MNHEY and CDR2 SVGEGT. CDR3 amino acids: CASSSNVDWELFF. CDR3 in DNA: TGTGCCAGCAGTTCCAACGTCGATTGGGAGCTGTTTTTT.

The chain has TRBV6-1 and TRBJ1-5; D remains ambiguous. Germline CDR1 reads MNHNS; CDR2 reads SASEGT. The CDR3 covers 14 residues. Between the trimmed V and J ends, which lost 6 bases and 4 bases, there was a span of 13 bases. Written as DNA, the CDR3 is TGTGCCAGCAGCCACTTTGGCCCTAATCAGCCCCAGCATTTT. Translating it yields CASSHFGPNQPQHF.